The 18 T cell receptor beta chains reported below all come from one sample, sequenced in a study of blood T cell repertoires in COVID-19. Assay: immunoSEQ multiplex PCR; the TCRdb copy retains only in-frame clones and omits some. The sample includes roughly 250,000 clones, around 88% of them seen just once. Sample: peripheral blood. The receptors were sampled from a man in his forties with active or convalescent COVID-19.

This clone occurred once. The chain couples TRBV19 to TRBJ1-2; D not resolved. The CDR3 spans 13 residues. Germline V gives CDR1 LNHDA, CDR2 SQIVND (reference sequence). V lost 5 bases and J 6 bases, leaving 13 bases between the germline ends. Here the CDR3 DNA reads TGTGCCAGTAGTGAGGGCAGGCCTGATGGCTACACCTTC. Amino acid sequence: CASSEGRPDGYTF.

This clone appeared a single time. The rearrangement links TRBV24-1 to TRBJ2-2, with TRBD1 matching over 11 bases. The germline CDR1 and CDR2 sequences are KGHDR and SFDVKD. With V trimmed by 3 bases and J by 3 bases, 2 bases remained unmatched. CDR3 length: 16 residues. This CDR3 reads CATSDGTGGHTGELFF. The CDR3 bases are TGTGCCACCAGTGATGGGACAGGGGGTCACACCGGGGAGCTGTTTTTT.

The chain recombines TRBV7-9 with TRBJ1-2, with D uncertain. CDR1 SEHNR and CDR2 FQNEAQ come from the germline V gene (reference sequence). CDR3 length equals 18 residues. Trimming left V 2 bases short and J 0 bases short, with 19 bases between. CDR3 in amino acids: CASSLYGTITFANYGYTF. The CDR3 coding sequence is TGTGCCAGCAGCTTATATGGAACTATAACCTTCGCTAACTATGGCTACACCTTC.

The gene calls are TRBV5-1 and TRBJ2-3; TRBD1 matches at 10 bases. Germline V lookup: CDR1 SGHRS, CDR2 YFSETQ. Trimming at V came to 0 bases and at J to 3 bases, leaving 4 bases not matched to a gene. This CDR3 spans 16 amino acids. The CDR3 protein is CASSLGWTGGTDTQYF. The CDR3 DNA reads TGCGCCAGCAGCTTGGGCTGGACAGGGGGAACAGATACGCAGTATTTT. Full variable domain (rest looked up from reference TRBV5-1 and TRBJ2-3): KAGVTQTPRYLIKTRGQQVTLSCSPISGHRSVSWYQQTPGQGLQFLFEYFSETQRNKGNFPGRFSGRQFSNSRSEMNVSTLELGDSALYLCASSLGWTGGTDTQYFGPGTRLTVL.

Turning to this clone: Other nucleotide sequences from this sample produce the same CDR3. The chain couples TRBV24-1 to TRBJ1-4; the match to TRBD1 covers 7 bases. The CDR3 sequence is 14 residues long. V was clipped by 4 bases and J by 3 bases; unmatched bases: 1. In germline, CDR1 is KGHDR, CDR2 SFDVKD. CDR3 region: CATSDGQANEKLFF. CDR3 coding DNA: TGTGCCACCAGTGACGGACAGGCTAATGAAAAACTGTTTTTT.

The chain is built from TRBV7-2 and TRBJ2-7; TRBD1 agrees at 7 bases. The germline CDR1 and CDR2 sequences are SGHTA and FQGNSA. V gave up 5 bases and J gave up 2 bases; unmatched junction bases: 6. The CDR3 consists of 14 residues. CDR3 nucleotides: TGTGCCAGCAGCACATACAGGGGTACCTACGAGCAGTACTTC. This encodes CASSTYRGTYEQYF.

This clone appeared a single time. This chain uses TRBV7-2 with TRBJ1-4; the match to TRBD1 covers 8 bases. V lost 5 bases, J lost 8 bases, and 10 bases stayed unmatched. The germline V gene has CDR1 SGHTA and CDR2 FQGNSA. The CDR3 length is 15 residues. CDR3 protein: CASSALYRGGEKLFF. The CDR3, as DNA: TGTGCCAGCAGCGCCCTATACAGGGGGGGGGAAAAACTGTTTTTT.

V usage is TRBV7-2 and J usage is TRBJ1-1, with TRBD1 matching over 7 bases. V lost 5 bases, J lost 5 bases, and 20 bases stayed unmatched. Looked up from germline, CDR1 is SGHTA and CDR2 is FQGNSA. The CDR3 sequence is 18 residues long. CDR3 amino acids: CASSGGGRGRGRWTEAFF. DNA for the CDR3: TGTGCCAGCAGCGGGGGCGGCAGGGGGAGAGGGAGGTGGACTGAAGCTTTCTTT.

The gene calls are TRBV29-1 and TRBJ2-7, with TRBD1 identical over 8 bases. The length of the CDR3 is 13 residues. V shed 4 bases, J shed 7 bases, and the junction held 9 bases outside the gene matches. The germline gives CDR1 SQVTM, CDR2 ANQGSEA. The CDR3 loop is CSVGSQGAGEQYF. The CDR3 DNA sequence: TGCAGCGTTGGTTCTCAGGGGGCGGGGGAGCAGTACTTC.

The chain has TRBV11-3 and TRBJ2-5; TRBD2 matches 8 bases. Germline assignment: CDR1 SGHNT and CDR2 YENEEA. The CDR3 totals 16 residues. V lost 1 base to trimming and J lost 0 bases; unmatched junction nucleotides: 4. The CDR3, as DNA: TGTGCCAGCAGCTTAGGGCGGGGGGACTACCAAGAGACCCAGTACTTC. Protein: CASSLGRGDYQETQYF.

A remark on this clone: Other DNA sequences of this sample code for an identical CDR3. V usage is TRBV19 and J usage is TRBJ1-3; D gene unclear. CDR1 LNHDA and CDR2 SQIVND come from the germline V gene (reference sequence). This CDR3 is built from 14 residues. V was cut by 3 bases and J by 4 bases, with 10 bases left in between. Written as DNA, the CDR3 is TGTGCCAGTAGTATTCGGGGATTCGGAAACACCATATATTTT. This encodes CASSIRGFGNTIYF.

V gene TRBV5-4 combines with J gene TRBJ2-6, with TRBD1 as a possible D gene (5 bases). Trimming removed 0 bases at V and 1 base at J, with 8 bases between. Germline CDR1 SGHNT, CDR2 YYREEE (reference sequence). CDR3 length equals 16 residues. In DNA form, the CDR3 reads TGTGCCAGCAGCTTGGCCTGGACATCTGGGGCCAACGTCCTGACTTTC. Translating it yields CASSLAWTSGANVLTF.

The V call is TRBV2, the J call TRBJ1-4; D is undetermined. Deletions cut 0 bases from V and 11 bases from J, with 13 bases between. Germline values: CDR1 SNHLY, CDR2 FYNNEI. CDR3 size: 14 residues. This CDR3 reads CASSEAMTLEKLFF. The CDR3 nucleotides read TGTGCCAGCAGTGAAGCGATGACACTAGAGAAACTGTTTTTT.

The chain combines TRBV18 with TRBJ2-2; D call uncertain. The germline V gene has CDR1 KGHSH and CDR2 LQKENI. The CDR3 runs 18 residues. With 0 bases removed from V and 0 bases from J, the gap between germline ends came to 14 bases. CDR3 sequence (DNA): TGTGCCAGCTCACCACCGGGCGCAGTAGGCACGAACACCGGGGAGCTGTTTTTT. Translation gives CASSPPGAVGTNTGELFF.

Here the CDR3 DNA reads TGCAGCGTTGAGGGACAGGGCCTCTACAATGAGCAGTTCTTC. Translated, it gives CSVEGQGLYNEQFF. The chain employs TRBV29-1 and TRBJ2-1; 9 nucleotides agree with TRBD1. Germline CDR1 is SQVTM and CDR2 is ANQGSEA. CDR3 size: 14 residues. The J segment lost 3 bases and the V segment lost 3 bases, leaving 3 bases of the junction unmatched.

The chain is built from TRBV7-9 and TRBJ2-7, with D possibly being TRBD2 (6 bases). Deletions cut 2 bases from V and 2 bases from J, with 13 bases between. CDR1 and CDR2 (germline): SEHNR, FQNEAQ (reference sequence). This CDR3 spans 15 amino acids. CDR3 DNA sequence: TGTGCCAGCAGCTTAATGGGGGGAGCGGCCTACGAGCAGTACTTC. Translated, it gives CASSLMGGAAYEQYF.

V is TRBV18 and J is TRBJ1-2, with 9 bases aligning to TRBD1. CDR1 is KGHSH and CDR2 is LQKENI in the germline V gene. The junction had 5 bases not matched to a gene; V was cut back by 3 bases and J by 3 bases. This CDR3 is built from 15 residues. The CDR3 DNA is TGTGCCAGCTCACCGAGGACAGGGGAGGACTATGGCTACACCTTC. Residues: CASSPRTGEDYGYTF.

This clone came up once. Additional DNA sequences in this sample encode the identical CDR3. The gene calls are TRBV12-3 or TRBV12-4 and TRBJ2-7; no reliable D call. V was shortened by 3 bases and J by 3 bases, with 6 bases between the two germline ends. This CDR3 is 12 amino acids long. In DNA form, the CDR3 reads TGTGCCAGCAGTTTCGGCGGCTACGAGCAGTACTTC. This translates into CASSFGGYEQYF.